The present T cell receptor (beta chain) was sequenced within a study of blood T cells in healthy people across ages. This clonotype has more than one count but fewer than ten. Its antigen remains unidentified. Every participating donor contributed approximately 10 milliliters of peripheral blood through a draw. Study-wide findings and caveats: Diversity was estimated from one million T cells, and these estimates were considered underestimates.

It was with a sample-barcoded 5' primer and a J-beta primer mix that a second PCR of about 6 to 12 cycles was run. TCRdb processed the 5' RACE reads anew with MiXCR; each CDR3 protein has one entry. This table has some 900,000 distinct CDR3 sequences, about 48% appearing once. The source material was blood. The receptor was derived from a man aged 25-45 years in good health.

The CDR3 here is CASTPDSGDGYTF. CDR3 bases: TGTGCCAGCACTCCAGACTCAGGGGACGGCTACACCTTC. The genes are TRBV6-5 and TRBJ1-2, with D possibly matching TRBD1 (6 bases). The CDR3 length is 13 residues. V lost 7 bases, J lost 8 bases, and 17 bases lay in between. Per germline, CDR1 MNHEY and CDR2 SVGAGI.